This T cell receptor beta chain is from a study of blood T cells in healthy people across ages. About the research overall: Researchers report that template switching captured about one barcoded beta molecule per two T cells.

Alongside a J-beta primer mix, a sample-barcoded 5' primer served in a second PCR lasting about 6 to 12 cycles. A tag from a template-switch adaptor with 12 random nucleotides marked each cDNA molecule. TCRdb redid the calling of the 5' RACE reads with MiXCR, one entry per CDR3 protein. The sample has roughly 790,000 distinct CDR3 sequences, more than 40% seen once. CDR1 is MNHEY and CDR2 is SMNVEV in the germline V gene (reference sequence). CDR3 length: 14 residues. Sequencing used blood. This TCR came from a woman aged 55-70 years in good health. This chain joins TRBV27 and TRBJ2-4; TRBD1 matches at 8 bases. TRBJ2-7 explains the end of the DNA better; the J call may be wrong. This CDR3 reads CASRLRGLEYEQYF. The CDR3 bases are TGTGCCAGCAGACTCAGGGGGCTGGAGTACGAGCAGTACTTC.